This passage covers 2 T cell receptor beta chains from one sample sequenced in a study of cytomegalovirus exposure and HLA in healthy donors. Vbeta (60) and Jbeta (13) primers were used in the PCR. The assay was immunoSEQ multiplex PCR, and TCRdb's table has in-frame clones only and misses some. The table shows 100,000 or so clones, with about 81% occurring only once. Sequenced material: PBMCs. Every receptor here comes from a man between 40 and 49 years old in good health and CMV-seronegative.

This chain connects TRBV5-4 to TRBJ1-1; 9 bases agree with TRBD1. The trim removed 1 base at V and 5 bases at J, leaving 12 bases unmatched. The length of the CDR3 is 17 residues. Germline V gene lookup returns CDR1 SGHNT and CDR2 YYREEE (reference sequence). The CDR3 nucleotides read TGTGCCAGCAGCTTGAGTGGCCACGGACAGGGGAGGACTGAAGCTTTCTTT. Translation gives CASSLSGHGQGRTEAFF.

This chain links TRBV30 with TRBJ2-1; TRBD1 is a possible D gene (6 bases). The germline CDR1 and CDR2 sequences are GTSNPN and SVGIG (reference sequence). Trimming took off 1 base at V and 10 bases at J, with 11 bases between the two ends. This CDR3 spans 12 amino acids. CDR3 residues: CAWSAGEGEQFF. As DNA, the CDR3 is TGTGCCTGGAGTGCAGGGGAAGGCGAGCAGTTCTTC.